This TCR beta chain is from a study of T cell changes during pregnancy in multiple sclerosis. CDR3 length equals 12 residues. Germline values: CDR1 MNHNS, CDR2 SASEGT. Trimming took 7 bases from V and 10 from J, leaving 11 bases between them. Method: immunoSEQ multiplex PCR; TCRdb's copy keeps in-frame clones and lacks some. The sample holds fewer than 75,000 clones, about 91% seen once. The receptor comes from a female donor with multiple sclerosis, enrolled in a pregnancy study. The sample here was CD8+ T cells from peripheral blood mononuclear cells, taken before pregnancy. The rearrangement joins TRBV6-1 to TRBJ1-6, with a possible D match to TRBD1 (5 bases). The CDR3 bases are TGTGCCAGCACCCAGGGTGGGTCACCCCTCCACTTT. It is translated as CASTQGGSPLHF.